Below are 17 T cell receptor beta chains sequenced from a single sample in a study of T cells in Graves' hyperthyroidism and ophthalmopathy. Regions amplified from RNA transcripts were the TCR beta CDR3 regions. The HTBI set primed first-round TCR CDR3 RT-PCR. TCRdb reanalysed the multiplex PCR reads using MiXCR and keeps one entry per CDR3 protein. The data hold roughly 250,000 distinct CDR3 sequences, with 20% to 25% observed a single time. Sequencing was performed on blood. The receptors shown here come from a man aged 25-45 years with Graves' ophthalmopathy.

This clonotype was recorded many times. The chain combines TRBV2 with TRBJ2-1, with 10 bases fitting TRBD2. With V trimmed by 9 bases and J by 0 bases, 5 bases remained unmatched. Germline V lookup: CDR1 SNHLY, CDR2 FYNNEI. This CDR3 has 15 amino acids. CDR3 nucleotides: TGTGCCAGGTCCGGGACTAGCGACTCCTACAATGAGCAGTTCTTC. It translates to CARSGTSDSYNEQFF.

This clonotype was counted ten times or more. An end of the junction differs from the germline gene, which may be a read error. V gene TRBV12-3 or TRBV12-4 combines with J gene TRBJ2-7; D is undetermined. CDR3 length: 13 amino acids. This CDR3 is CASSLEISYEQYF. DNA for the CDR3: TGTGCCAGCAGCTTAGAAATCTCCTACGAGCAGTACTTC.

This chain links TRBV19 with TRBJ1-2, with D possibly being TRBD1 (5 bases). Germline V gives CDR1 LNHDA, CDR2 SQIVND (reference sequence). Trimming left V 7 bases short and J 7 bases short, with 25 bases between. This CDR3 spans 16 amino acids. CDR3 DNA sequence: TGTGCCAGTACCTCCTATCCGGACCAGGGCCGCCTTGGCTACACCTTC. Translated: CASTSYPDQGRLGYTF.

This clonotype came up a few times. The chain employs TRBV7-2 and TRBJ2-3; D uncertain. CDR1 and CDR2 from the germline V gene are SGHTA and FQGNSA. V was trimmed by 5 bases and J by 5 bases, leaving 11 bases between them. The CDR3 spans 13 residues. The CDR3 reads CASSLDGRDTQYF. The CDR3 nucleotides are TGTGCCAGCAGCCTGGACGGCAGAGATACGCAGTATTTT.

The chain combines TRBV6-1 with TRBJ2-7; D gene ambiguous. The germline V gene has CDR1 MNHNS and CDR2 SASEGT. The CDR3 runs 14 residues. V was clipped by 6 bases and J by 4 bases, with 16 bases between them. The chain's CDR3 is CASSSTIIVYEQYF. The CDR3 DNA reads as TGTGCCAGCAGCTCCACAATAATCGTATACGAGCAGTACTTC.

This clonotype was counted many times. The V gene is TRBV2, the J gene TRBJ2-1; possible D gene TRBD2, 6 bases. The germline V gene encodes CDR1 SNHLY and CDR2 FYNNEI. The CDR3 loop spans 13 amino acids. The V and J ends lost 8 bases and 5 bases respectively, with 13 bases between them. The CDR3 nucleotides are TGTGCCAGCCACTCAGCGGGTAACAATGAGCAGTTCTTC. This sequence encodes CASHSAGNNEQFF.

Only a few counts were recorded for this clonotype. The chain is built from TRBV28 and TRBJ2-7; no definite D call. This CDR3 has 13 residues. With 5 bases removed from V and 5 bases from J, the gap between germline ends came to 13 bases. The germline CDR1 and CDR2 sequences are MDHEN and SYDVKM. The CDR3 DNA reads as TGTGCCAGCAGTCCCCAGCCAGCCCACGAGCAGTACTTC. This gives the protein CASSPQPAHEQYF.

The rearrangement uses TRBV9 and TRBJ2-1; D ambiguous. CDR1 and CDR2 (germline): SGDLS, YYNGEE. The CDR3 spans 15 residues. V lost 4 bases and J lost 6, with 17 bases in between. CDR3 bases: TGTGCCAGCAGCCCACCATCCCAGTCTCGCAATGAGCAGTTCTTC. Its protein product is CASSPPSQSRNEQFF.

The CDR3 region has the DNA TGTGCCAGCAGTTTACGAGGACTCGGCGGCTACACCTTC. Protein: CASSLRGLGGYTF. This chain connects TRBV12-3 or TRBV12-4 to TRBJ1-2; no firm D call. CDR3 length: 13 residues. The ends were cut back, 2 bases at V and 8 bases at J, with 12 bases in the middle.

This clonotype came up many times. The chain combines TRBV30 with TRBJ2-3, with a weak D call TRBD1 (6 bases). Looked up from germline, CDR1 is GTSNPN and CDR2 is SVGIG (reference sequence). V shed 4 bases and J shed 8 bases, with 22 bases lying between them. This CDR3 contains 15 residues. The CDR3: CAWNLQGPLGGTQYF. The DNA of the CDR3 is TGTGCCTGGAATTTACAGGGTCCCTTGGGCGGTACGCAGTATTTT.

The J gene is TRBJ2-7, the V gene TRBV7-2; 7 nucleotides agree with TRBD2. V dropped 0 bases and J dropped 0; count of bases not matched to a gene: 8. The CDR3 has 17 residues. CDR1 SGHTA and CDR2 FQGNSA come from the germline V gene. The CDR3 nucleotides are TGTGCCAGCAGCTTAGCGCACGGCGGGAGAGACTCCTACGAGCAGTACTTC. Translated: CASSLAHGGRDSYEQYF.

This clonotype was observed a few times. This sequence joins TRBV2 and TRBJ2-7, with D perhaps TRBD1 or TRBD2 (5 bases each). The V gene lost 6 bases and the J gene lost 5 bases, with 17 bases spanning the gap. CDR3 length: 14 amino acids. Germline V lookup: CDR1 SNHLY, CDR2 FYNNEI. In DNA form, the CDR3 reads TGTGCCAGCAGGGGGTCTGGGGCGGGCCACGAGCAGTACTTC. This encodes CASRGSGAGHEQYF.

This clonotype was detected many times. The chain recombines TRBV2 with TRBJ2-7; TRBD2 might be the D (6 bases). In germline, CDR1 is SNHLY, CDR2 FYNNEI. The CDR3 totals 13 residues. With 4 bases removed from V and 3 bases from J, the gap between germline ends came to 10 bases. CDR3 coding DNA: TGTGCCAGCAGTGCAGGAGGGTTCTACGAGCAGTACTTC. This sequence encodes CASSAGGFYEQYF.

Comments on this clonotype: A junction boundary mismatches the germline segment, possibly from a read error. The chain joins TRBV6-1 to TRBJ1-2; no clear D. The CDR3 consists of 14 residues. The germline V gene encodes CDR1 MNHNS and CDR2 SASEGT. The CDR3 sequence: CASREGQAGYGYTF. The CDR3 DNA sequence: TGTGCCAGCAGGGAAGGTCAGGCGGGCTATGGCTACACCTTC.

This clonotype was recorded a few times. The genes are TRBV20-1 and TRBJ1-2; the match to TRBD1 covers 7 bases. This CDR3 comprises 15 residues. The junction had 12 bases not matched to a gene; V was cut back by 3 bases and J by 5 bases. The V gene's germline CDR1 is DFQATT and CDR2 SNEGSKA (reference sequence). The chain's CDR3 is CSASTTGWDQYGYTF. The CDR3, as DNA: TGCAGTGCTAGCACGACAGGGTGGGACCAATATGGCTACACCTTC.

This clonotype has a count of ten or more. In nucleotides, the CDR3 is TGTGCCTGGAGTGCAGAATCCGGCTACACCTTC. It codes for CAWSAESGYTF. This sequence joins TRBV30 and TRBJ1-2; no reliable D call. The V end was cut by 1 base, the J end by 8 bases, with 8 bases between. The germline V gene encodes CDR1 GTSNPN and CDR2 SVGIG (reference sequence). The length of the CDR3 is 11 residues.

Comment on this clonotype: Possible read error: a much larger clone is one base away. The chain has TRBV2 and TRBJ2-7; tentative D call: TRBD2 (7 bases). V was clipped by 0 bases and J by 3 bases, with 21 bases between them. This CDR3 is 18 amino acids long. Germline CDR1 reads SNHLY; CDR2 reads FYNNEI. CDR3 sequence (DNA): TGTGCCAGCAGTGAAGCAAGGAAGGGGGGGGCAGGGTACTACGAGCAGTACTTC. Residues: CASSEARKGGAGYYEQYF.